The clone carrying this T cell receptor beta chain has just a few counts. This sample was taken from a study of blood T cell repertoires in COVID-19. Study in general: Acute and convalescent COVID-19 specimens originated in the United States, Italy and Spain.

Grouping used clinical history reported by participants in a survey and questionnaire. Symptom resolution, clearance, or two negative PCRs marked donors in Cohort 3 as recovered. This CDR3 region has 13 residues. With 4 bases removed from V and 5 bases from J, the gap between germline ends came to 12 bases. Germline lookup yields CDR1 SGHDT and CDR2 YYEEEE. In the source study's methods: For nucleated cells, counts were estimated from reference gene primer amplification. TCRdb's copy holds only in-frame clones and misses some; the assay was immunoSEQ multiplex PCR. That table furnishes V, J and clone size, whereas the DNA furnished D and trimming. Here the sample spans about 430,000 clones, 80% to 90% being singletons.

The sample comprised PBMCs or T cells enriched from blood (not recorded which). The V call is TRBV5-6, the J call TRBJ1-2; the D is unclear. This TCR was sampled from a man aged 25 to 40 who had recovered from COVID-19. The CDR3 DNA follows: TGTGCCAGCAGCCTAGGAGGGTCGTATGGCTACACCTTC. Translation gives CASSLGGSYGYTF.